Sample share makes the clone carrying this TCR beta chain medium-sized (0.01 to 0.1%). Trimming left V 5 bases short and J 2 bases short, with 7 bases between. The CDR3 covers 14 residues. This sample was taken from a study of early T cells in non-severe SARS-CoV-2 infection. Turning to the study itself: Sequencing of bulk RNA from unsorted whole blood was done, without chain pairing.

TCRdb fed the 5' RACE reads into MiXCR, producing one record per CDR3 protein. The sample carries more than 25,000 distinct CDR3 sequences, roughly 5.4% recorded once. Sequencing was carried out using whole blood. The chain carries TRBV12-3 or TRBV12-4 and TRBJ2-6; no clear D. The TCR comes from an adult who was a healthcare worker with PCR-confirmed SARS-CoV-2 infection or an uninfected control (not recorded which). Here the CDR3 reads CASSPYAGANVLTF. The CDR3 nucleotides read TGTGCCAGCAGTCCGTACGCTGGGGCCAACGTCCTGACTTTC.